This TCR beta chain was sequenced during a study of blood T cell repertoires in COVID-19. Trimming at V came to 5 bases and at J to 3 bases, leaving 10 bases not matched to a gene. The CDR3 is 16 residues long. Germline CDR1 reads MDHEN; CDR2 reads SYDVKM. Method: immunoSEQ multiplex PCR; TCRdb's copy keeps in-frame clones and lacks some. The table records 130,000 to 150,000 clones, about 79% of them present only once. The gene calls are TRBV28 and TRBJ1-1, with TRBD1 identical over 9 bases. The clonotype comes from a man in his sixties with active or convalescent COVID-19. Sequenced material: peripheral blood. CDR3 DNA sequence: TGTGCCAGCAGTCACCAACCGGGACAGGGAGACACTGAAGCTTTCTTT. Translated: CASSHQPGQGDTEAFF.